This section outlines one T cell receptor (beta chain) sequence together with its context. Its antigen is not identified. The CDR3 consists of 14 residues. Germline loops: CDR1 SGHDT, CDR2 YYEEEE. Trimming removed 1 base from V and 4 bases from J, with 9 bases in between. People whose metastatic non-small-cell lung cancer was chemo-refractory got focal radiation along with CTLA-4 blockade by ipilimumab. The sample originates from a study of radiotherapy plus CTLA-4 blockade in lung cancer. The repertoire was sequenced with immunoSEQ multiplex PCR; TCRdb's copy has only in-frame clones and lacks some. The sample carries about 46,000 clones, around 79% recorded once. Findings of the study overall: Radiotherapy with ipilimumab was followed by blood expansion of tumor-derived clones.

The input for sequencing was peripheral blood, taken from a patient treated with radiotherapy plus ipilimumab. This TCR was recovered from a human donor with non-small cell lung cancer who had a complete response to radiotherapy plus ipilimumab. V is TRBV5-6 and J is TRBJ1-5; weak D call: TRBD1 (5 bases). CDR3 nucleotide sequence: TGTGCCAGCAGCTTGATTGGGACTAATCAGCCCCAGCATTTT. This codes for CASSLIGTNQPQHF.